This TCR beta chain was recorded in a study of blood T cell repertoires in COVID-19. Whole-study context: T cells, B-cell-depleted T cells, or PBMCs provided the cDNA or gDNA that served as material.

This clone occurred a few times. Using immunoSEQ multiplex PCR, the repertoire was profiled, and TCRdb retains in-frame clones only, with some absent. In the table there are approximately 190,000 clones, approximately 84% of which are singletons. From germline, CDR1 is SGHTA and CDR2 FQGTGA. The V and J ends lost 2 bases and 3 bases respectively, with 11 bases between them. This CDR3 region has 15 residues. Sequenced sample: peripheral blood. The chain uses TRBV7-3 and TRBJ2-1; TRBD1 is a possible D gene (6 bases). This TCR was recovered from a woman between 65 and 79 years old with active or convalescent COVID-19. CDR3 DNA: TGTGCCAGCAGCTTATACAGGGATAGCTACAATGAGCAGTTCTTC. Protein sequence: CASSLYRDSYNEQFF.